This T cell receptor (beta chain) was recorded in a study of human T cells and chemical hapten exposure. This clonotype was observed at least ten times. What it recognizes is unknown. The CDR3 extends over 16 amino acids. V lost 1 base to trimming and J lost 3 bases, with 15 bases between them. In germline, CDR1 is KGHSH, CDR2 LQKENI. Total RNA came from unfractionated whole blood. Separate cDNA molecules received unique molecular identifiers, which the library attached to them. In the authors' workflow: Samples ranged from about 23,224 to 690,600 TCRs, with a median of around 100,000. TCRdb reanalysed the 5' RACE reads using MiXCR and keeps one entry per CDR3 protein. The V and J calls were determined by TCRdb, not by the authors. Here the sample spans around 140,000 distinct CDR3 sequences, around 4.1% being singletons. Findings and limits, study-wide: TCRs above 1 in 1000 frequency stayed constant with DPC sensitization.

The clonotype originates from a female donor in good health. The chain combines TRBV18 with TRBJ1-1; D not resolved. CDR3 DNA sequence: TGTGCCAGCTCACCACTATACGGGGAAGCGGACACTGAAGCTTTCTTT. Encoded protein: CASSPLYGEADTEAFF.